This is a list of T cell receptor beta chains from one sample in a study of blood T cell repertoires in COVID-19. Some clones are missing from TCRdb's copy, which holds only in-frame ones; the method was immunoSEQ multiplex PCR. This table holds around 250,000 clones, 84% found once. The sequenced sample was peripheral blood. The receptors originated from a middle-aged woman who had recovered from COVID-19. Each CDR3 is given with its conserved first and last residue. A D gene is named only where the DNA matches it firmly. Clone size is given for some rows only: seen once, a few or many times, or a class if the clone is expanded.

v_gene	abundance	d_gene	j_gene	CDR3aa	CDR3nt
TRBV3-1/TRBV3-2	.	.	TRBJ1-6	CASSQAGDTNNSPLHF	TGTGCCAGCAGCCAAGCAGGGGACACCAATAATTCACCCCTCCACTTT
TRBV18	.	TRBD1	TRBJ2-2	CASSPPMGQGSTGELFF	TGTGCCAGCTCACCACCGATGGGACAGGGGAGCACCGGGGAGCTGTTTTTT
TRBV5-1	.	TRBD1	TRBJ2-4	CASSPRSGGKNIQYF	TGCGCCAGCAGCCCGAGGTCAGGGGGCAAAAACATTCAGTACTTC
TRBV14	.	.	TRBJ2-3	CASSQTYGPDTQYF	TGTGCCAGCAGCCAAACATATGGCCCAGATACGCAGTATTTT
TRBV7-2	few	TRBD1	TRBJ2-7	CASSLEATGAEQYF	TGTGCCAGCAGCTTAGAGGCGACAGGGGCCGAGCAGTACTTC
TRBV6-5	.	TRBD1	TRBJ1-3	CASSPTGGGNTIYF	TGTGCCAGCAGTCCGACAGGGGGGGGAAACACCATATATTTT
TRBV6-5	many	.	TRBJ2-1	CASSYSGAGYNEQFF	TGTGCCAGCAGTTACTCGGGGGCGGGTTACAATGAGCAGTTCTTC
TRBV19	.	TRBD1	TRBJ1-1	CASNSRGFMNTEAFF	TGTGCCAGTAATTCCAGGGGGTTCATGAACACTGAAGCTTTCTTT
TRBV28	.	.	TRBJ1-5	CASSLPGYGNQPQHF	TGTGCCAGCAGTTTACCAGGGTACGGCAATCAGCCCCAGCATTTT
TRBV9	.	TRBD1	TRBJ1-1	CASSHLGQGTLRDTEAFF	TGTGCCAGCAGCCACCTTGGACAGGGAACGTTAAGGGACACTGAAGCTTTCTTT
TRBV6-5	once	TRBD1	TRBJ1-5	CASSFTGELNQPQHF	TGTGCCAGCAGTTTTACAGGGGAACTCAATCAGCCCCAGCATTTT
TRBV18	.	.	TRBJ1-5	CASSPVDSRPQHF	TGTGCCAGCTCACCAGTTGACAGCAGGCCCCAGCATTTT
TRBV25-1	.	.	TRBJ2-2	CASRKTGSGELFF	TGTGCCAGCAGAAAGACCGGGAGTGGGGAGCTGTTTTTT
TRBV15	once	TRBD2	TRBJ2-5	CATSSQLAGPLQGTQYF	TGTGCCACCAGCAGCCAACTAGCGGGGCCCCTCCAAGGGACCCAGTACTTC
TRBV5-5	.	.	TRBJ2-1	CASSLLGQSSYNEQFF	TGTGCCAGCAGCCTACTCGGACAGAGCTCCTACAATGAGCAGTTCTTC
TRBV7-3	.	.	TRBJ2-2	CASSLTTAGGTGELFF	TGTGCCAGCAGCTTAACGACAGCGGGCGGCACCGGGGAGCTGTTTTTT
TRBV5-6	.	TRBD2	TRBJ2-7	CASSLVMDPAGAREQYF	TGTGCCAGCAGCTTGGTAATGGATCCAGCGGGGGCTCGAGAGCAGTACTTC
TRBV28	.	.	TRBJ1-6	CASSGHSYNSPLHF	TGTGCCAGCAGTGGCCATTCCTATAATTCACCCCTCCACTTT
TRBV16	.	.	TRBJ2-3	CASSQFYRSTDTQYF	TGTGCCAGCAGCCAATTTTACAGGAGCACAGATACGCAGTATTTT
TRBV10-3	.	.	TRBJ1-2	CAISEGQGYTF	TGTGCCATCAGTGAAGGACAAGGCTACACCTTC
TRBV6-4	.	.	TRBJ2-2	CASRQGGTNTGELFF	TGTGCCAGCAGGCAGGGGGGCACGAACACCGGGGAGCTGTTTTTT
TRBV29-1	.	.	TRBJ2-5	CSVEVGTPTNF	TGCAGCGTTGAAGTCGGGACACCGACCAACTTC
TRBV18	.	.	TRBJ1-1	CASSPTGFAEAFF	TGTGCCAGCTCACCAACGGGTTTCGCTGAAGCTTTCTTT
TRBV9	.	.	TRBJ1-4	CASSRSREKLFF	TGTGCCAGCAGCCGGTCTAGGGAAAAACTGTTTTTT
TRBV6-1	once	TRBD1	TRBJ2-3	CASSESWDSQFTDTQYF	TGTGCCAGCAGTGAATCATGGGACAGCCAGTTCACAGATACGCAGTATTTT
TRBV2	.	TRBD1	TRBJ1-1	CASTRTGQLEAFF	TGTGCCAGCACCAGGACAGGCCAACTTGAAGCTTTCTTT
TRBV7-9	.	.	TRBJ2-2	CASSMTTNTGELFF	TGTGCCAGCAGTATGACAACGAACACCGGGGAGCTGTTTTTT
TRBV7-9	.	.	TRBJ1-4	CASSSPIGGVNEKLFF	TGTGCCAGCAGCTCCCCCATTGGAGGGGTCAATGAAAAACTGTTTTTT
TRBV19	.	.	TRBJ2-2	CASSMGRDTGELFF	TGTGCCAGTAGTATGGGGCGAGACACCGGGGAGCTGTTTTTT
TRBV5-1	.	TRBD2	TRBJ2-3	CASSLVQLAGGTDTQYF	TGCGCCAGCAGCTTGGTTCAATTAGCGGGGGGCACAGATACGCAGTATTTT
TRBV29-1	.	.	TRBJ2-7	CSVSEGGYEQYF	TGCAGCGTTTCAGAGGGAGGCTACGAGCAGTACTTC
TRBV30	.	.	TRBJ1-1	CAWSVLGPGVAFF	TGTGCCTGGAGTGTATTGGGTCCCGGGGTGGCTTTCTTT
TRBV7-2	.	.	TRBJ2-3	CASSLPLTLLGRDTQYF	TGTGCCAGCAGCTTACCCCTAACCCTCCTGGGCAGAGATACGCAGTATTTT
TRBV6-6	.	.	TRBJ2-3	CASSYSTSTDTQYF	TGTGCCAGCAGTTACTCTACTAGCACAGATACGCAGTATTTT
TRBV27	.	TRBD2	TRBJ2-5	CASSSPTSGQETQYF	TGTGCCAGCAGTTCACCTACTAGCGGACAAGAGACCCAGTACTTC
TRBV11-2	.	TRBD2	TRBJ2-3	CASSAHGGKDTQYF	TGTGCCAGCAGCGCTCACGGGGGGAAAGATACGCAGTATTTT
TRBV6-5	once	TRBD1	TRBJ2-2	CASSWDRGRPGELFF	TGTGCCAGCAGTTGGGACAGGGGGCGGCCCGGGGAGCTGTTTTTT
TRBV6-5	once	.	TRBJ1-4	CASSRTENEKLFF	TGTGCCTCCTCGAGGACAGAGAATGAAAAACTGTTTTTT
TRBV2	.	TRBD1	TRBJ1-5	CASSSQTGGLQPQHF	TGTGCCAGCAGTTCTCAGACAGGGGGTCTTCAGCCCCAGCATTTT
TRBV5-4	.	.	TRBJ2-1	CASSLRDSNNEQFF	TGTGCCAGCAGCTTGCGCGACAGTAACAATGAGCAGTTCTTC
TRBV9	.	TRBD1	TRBJ2-1	CASSPRQGHEQFF	TGTGCCAGCAGCCCGAGACAGGGACATGAGCAGTTCTTC
TRBV7-9	.	.	TRBJ2-1	CASSIAVGGGVFNEQFF	TGTGCCAGCAGCATAGCAGTAGGCGGGGGCGTCTTCAATGAGCAGTTCTTC
TRBV4-2	.	.	TRBJ1-4	CASSQDWGQNEKLFF	TGTGCCAGCAGCCAAGATTGGGGCCAGAATGAAAAACTGTTTTTT
TRBV27	.	.	TRBJ2-2	CASSFSPLETGELFF	TGTGCCAGCAGTTTTTCCCCCTTGGAGACCGGGGAGCTGTTTTTT
TRBV6-4	.	.	TRBJ2-3	CASSDSMGSTDTQYF	TGTGCCAGCAGTGACTCGATGGGCAGCACAGATACGCAGTATTTT
TRBV7-9	.	TRBD1	TRBJ2-7	CASSSSLTGVGPYEQYF	TGTGCCAGCAGCTCCTCCTTGACAGGGGTCGGCCCCTACGAGCAGTACTTC
TRBV19	.	.	TRBJ2-2	CASSSRGRITGELFF	TGTGCCAGTAGTAGTCGCGGGCGTATTACCGGGGAGCTGTTTTTT
TRBV10-3	.	.	TRBJ1-1	CAINLGGGTEAFF	TGTGCCATCAATCTCGGCGGTGGCACTGAAGCTTTCTTT
TRBV19	.	.	TRBJ2-1	CASSNRGGAYNEQFF	TGTGCCAGTAGTAATAGAGGGGGGGCTTACAATGAGCAGTTCTTC
TRBV5-4	.	TRBD1	TRBJ1-4	CASSRGGGGADEKLFF	TGTGCCAGCAGCCGAGGGGGCGGGGGGGCTGATGAAAAACTGTTTTTT
TRBV28	.	TRBD2	TRBJ2-1	CASSSPAGGPYNEQFF	TGTGCCAGCAGTTCCCCTGCGGGGGGCCCCTACAATGAGCAGTTCTTC
TRBV19	.	TRBD2	TRBJ2-5	CASGGLRQETQYF	TGTGCCAGCGGGGGACTACGTCAGGAGACCCAGTACTTC
TRBV7-9	.	TRBD1	TRBJ2-1	CAFGTVAYNEQFF	TGTGCCTTCGGGACAGTCGCCTACAATGAGCAGTTCTTC